A selection of T cell receptor beta chains follows, all from one sample in a study of monozygotic twins with inflammatory bowel disease. TCRdb re-analyzed the 5' RACE reads; it lists each CDR3 protein once, without DNA. Reported are approximately 400,000 distinct CDR3 sequences; the ten largest clones contain more than 2%. Sequenced: blood. These receptors were collected from a human donor with ulcerative colitis or Crohn's disease, or a healthy co-twin of an affected twin (not recorded which). Both conserved end residues are part of each CDR3.

V gene	J gene	CDR3 protein
TRBV5-6	TRBJ2-3	CASSSLLAGQLTDTQYF
TRBV29-1	TRBJ2-2	CSVESKFTGELFF
TRBV3-1	TRBJ2-7	CASSRGGKSYEQYF
TRBV6-1	TRBJ1-5	CATKTGTAQTNQPQHF
TRBV6-1	TRBJ2-5	CASSWGRGVQETQYF
TRBV7-3	TRBJ2-5	CASSPPRREETQYF
TRBV20-1	TRBJ2-4	CSAVRQGRFGYF
TRBV27	TRBJ2-7	CASSGGTYYEQYF
TRBV6-1	TRBJ2-7	CASSTGVASYEQYF
TRBV9	TRBJ2-3	CASSVGITDTQYF
TRBV11-2	TRBJ2-2	CASSLMGTNTGELFF
TRBV24-1	TRBJ2-3	CATSDPGQGANTQYF
TRBV7-3	TRBJ2-3	CASSRSSTDTQYF
TRBV18	TRBJ2-3	CASSPPGGYSTDTQYF
TRBV20-1	TRBJ2-3	CSARVDWRTDTQYF
TRBV7-2	TRBJ2-1	CASSLGGAESRVGEQFF
TRBV4-1	TRBJ2-7	CASSQWDTNSYEQYF
TRBV12-3/TRBV12-4	TRBJ1-1	CASIPGGYDEAFF